These 10 T cell receptor beta chains share one sample of origin, sequenced in a study of blood T cell repertoires in COVID-19. Assay used: immunoSEQ multiplex PCR; TCRdb lists only in-frame clones, some missing. The sample consists of 300,000 to 400,000 clones, 85% of them appearing once. Input material: peripheral blood. The origin of the receptors is a human donor in a cohort sampled during active COVID-19.

For this clone: Other DNA sequences of this sample code for an identical CDR3. The V gene is TRBV9, the J gene TRBJ2-1; D call uncertain. The CDR3 consists of 11 residues. The germline V gene encodes CDR1 SGDLS and CDR2 YYNGEE. Trimming took off 3 bases at V and 7 bases at J, with 5 bases between the two ends. The CDR3 loop reads CASSANNEQFF. The CDR3 DNA sequence: TGTGCCAGCAGCGCTAATAATGAGCAGTTCTTC.

This clone was seen a single time. The chain links TRBV25-1 to TRBJ2-5; a weak D match, TRBD1 (6 bases). This CDR3 region has 14 residues. CDR1 and CDR2 from the germline V gene are MGHDK and SYGVNS. Trimming cost V 3 bases and J 5 bases, with 13 bases left between them. CDR3 bases: TGTGCCAGCAGTGACAGGGGATGGGCCGAGACCCAGTACTTC. This sequence encodes CASSDRGWAETQYF.

The rearrangement links TRBV7-2 to TRBJ2-1; TRBD2 agrees at 14 bases. CDR3 length: 16 amino acids. CDR1 and CDR2 from the germline V gene are SGHTA and FQGNSA. After removal of 4 bases from V and 5 bases from J, the junction contained 4 bases not matched to a gene. CDR3 bases: TGTGCCAGCAGCTCAGGGACTAGCGGGGGAGACAATGAGCAGTTCTTC. Encoded protein: CASSSGTSGGDNEQFF.

J is TRBJ1-6 and V is TRBV5-4; 7 bases are shared with TRBD1. V shed 2 bases, J shed 7 bases, and the junction held 3 bases outside the gene matches. CDR1 and CDR2 (germline): SGHNT, YYREEE (reference sequence). This CDR3 is built from 14 residues. CDR3 amino acids: CASSFKGGNSPLHF. The CDR3 nucleotides read TGTGCCAGCAGCTTTAAAGGGGGCAATTCACCCCTCCACTTT.

The chain employs TRBV24-1 and TRBJ1-2; no definite D call. Deletions cut 0 bases from V and 9 bases from J, with 7 bases between. Germline lookup yields CDR1 KGHDR and CDR2 SFDVKD. The CDR3 is 12 amino acids. CDR3 in amino acids: CATSDLSRSYTF. CDR3 DNA sequence: TGTGCCACCAGTGATTTGTCCAGGAGCTACACCTTC.

This clone appeared a few times. The CDR3 region is CASRALLGQGSSEKLFF. CDR3 bases: TGTGCCAGCAGGGCACTCCTAGGACAGGGGTCTTCTGAAAAACTGTTTTTT. The chain combines TRBV2 with TRBJ1-4, with TRBD1 matching over 9 bases. Germline V gives CDR1 SNHLY, CDR2 FYNNEI. After removal of 6 bases from V and 7 bases from J, the junction contained 15 bases not matched to a gene. The CDR3 has 17 amino acids.

This chain links TRBV6-4 with TRBJ1-2, with 11 bases that match TRBD1. V shed 2 bases, J shed 1 base, and the junction held 6 bases outside the gene matches. The CDR3 totals 17 residues. Germline V gene lookup returns CDR1 MRHNA and CDR2 SNTAGT. Here the CDR3 DNA reads TGTGCCAGCAGTGACGGGACAGGGGGGTCCCTTAACTATGGCTACACCTTC. It codes for CASSDGTGGSLNYGYTF.

The chain employs TRBV6-5 and TRBJ1-1, with D possibly being TRBD1 (5 bases). V lost 5 bases to trimming and J lost 8 bases, with 18 bases between them. The CDR3 consists of 14 residues. CDR1 MNHEY and CDR2 SVGAGI come from the germline V gene. CDR3: CASSREPFSGEAFF. Here the CDR3 DNA reads TGTGCCAGCAGTCGCGAACCGTTCTCAGGGGAAGCTTTCTTT.

The genes are TRBV18 and TRBJ2-7, with D maybe TRBD1 (5 bases). This CDR3 spans 15 amino acids. Germline-derived CDR1 and CDR2 are KGHSH and LQKENI. The ends were cut back, 3 bases at V and 0 bases at J, with 12 bases in the middle. CDR3 protein: CASSPVGDSSYEQYF. In DNA, the CDR3 is TGTGCCAGCTCACCGGTTGGAGACAGCTCCTACGAGCAGTACTTC.

The DNA for the CDR3 is TGCAGTGCTAGTAGAGGGAGGGGGAATCAGCCCCAGCATTTT. It yields the protein CSASRGRGNQPQHF. The rearrangement joins TRBV20-1 to TRBJ1-5; D may be TRBD1 (6 bases). The CDR3 contains 14 residues. The germline V gene has CDR1 DFQATT and CDR2 SNEGSKA (reference sequence). Trimming shortened V by 3 bases and J by 4 bases, and 13 bases separated the two germline ends.